This T cell receptor beta chain was sequenced during a study of CD8 T cells in ankylosing spondylitis. This clonotype was seen once. Its antigen is not identified. One end of the junction does not line up with germline, which may come from a read error. General study findings and limits: It was reported that disease-linked clones were significantly enriched in matched ankylosing spondylitis synovial fluid. A motif of eight highly homologous TCR beta variants was seen as apparently characteristic of ankylosing spondylitis blood. Past studies reported some motif variants in reactive arthritis synovial fluid and blood.

TCRdb called the 5' RACE reads again in MiXCR, with one record for every CDR3 protein. The data show roughly 230,000 distinct CDR3 sequences, roughly a tenth seen once. CDR3 length: 16 amino acids. Germline lookup yields CDR1 SGHRS and CDR2 YFSETQ. The receptor's source is a male donor with ankylosing spondylitis or in good health (not recorded which). This rearrangement joins TRBV5-1 to TRBJ2-2, with D possibly being TRBD1 or TRBD2 (5 bases each). The sequenced material came from blood, either unsorted or a sorted T cell fraction (not recorded which). DNA of the CDR3: TGTGTCAGCAGCTTGAATTCGGGACCGAACACCGGGGAGCTGTTTTTT. As protein: CVSSLNSGPNTGELFF. The whole variable domain, remainder taken from reference TRBV5-1 and TRBJ2-2, is KAGVTQTPRYLIKTRGQQVTLSCSPISGHRSVSWYQQTPGQGLQFLFEYFSETQRNKGNFPGRFSGRQFSNSRSEMNVSTLELGDSALYLCVSSLNSGPNTGELFFGEGSRLTVL.